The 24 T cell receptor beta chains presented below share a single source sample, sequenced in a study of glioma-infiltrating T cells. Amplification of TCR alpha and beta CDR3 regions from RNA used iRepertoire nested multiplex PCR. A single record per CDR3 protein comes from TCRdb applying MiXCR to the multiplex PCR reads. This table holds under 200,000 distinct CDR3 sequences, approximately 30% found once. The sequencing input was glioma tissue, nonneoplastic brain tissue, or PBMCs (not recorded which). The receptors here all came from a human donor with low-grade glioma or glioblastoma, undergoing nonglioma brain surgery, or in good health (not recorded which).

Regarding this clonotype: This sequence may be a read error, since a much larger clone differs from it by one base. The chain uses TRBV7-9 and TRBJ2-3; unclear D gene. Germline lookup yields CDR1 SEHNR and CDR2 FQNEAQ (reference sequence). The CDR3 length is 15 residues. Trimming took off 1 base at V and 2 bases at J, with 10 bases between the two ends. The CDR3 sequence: CASSLVGAPTDTQYF. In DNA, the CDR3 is TGTGCCAGCAGCTTAGTGGGCGCGCCCACAGATACGCAGTATTTT.

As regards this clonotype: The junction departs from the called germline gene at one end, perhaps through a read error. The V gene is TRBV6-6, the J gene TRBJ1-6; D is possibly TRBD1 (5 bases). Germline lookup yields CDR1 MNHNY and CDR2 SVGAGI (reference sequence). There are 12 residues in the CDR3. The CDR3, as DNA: TGTGCCAGCGGGACGTATAATTCACCCCTCCAATTT. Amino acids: CASGTYNSPLQF.

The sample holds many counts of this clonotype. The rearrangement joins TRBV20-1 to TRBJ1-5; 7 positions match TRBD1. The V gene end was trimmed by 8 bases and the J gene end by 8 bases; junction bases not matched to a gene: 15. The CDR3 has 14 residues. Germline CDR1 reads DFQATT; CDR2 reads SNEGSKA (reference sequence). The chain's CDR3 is CSTSQGQNFEPQHF. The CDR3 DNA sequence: TGCAGTACGTCCCAGGGACAGAACTTTGAGCCCCAGCATTTT.

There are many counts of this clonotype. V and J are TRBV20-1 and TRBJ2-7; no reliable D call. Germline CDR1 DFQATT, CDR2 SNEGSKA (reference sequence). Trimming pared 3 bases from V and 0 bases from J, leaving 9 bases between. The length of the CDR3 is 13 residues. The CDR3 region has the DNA TGCAGTGCTAGGGCAAGGAGCTCCTACGAGCAGTACTTC. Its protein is CSARARSSYEQYF.

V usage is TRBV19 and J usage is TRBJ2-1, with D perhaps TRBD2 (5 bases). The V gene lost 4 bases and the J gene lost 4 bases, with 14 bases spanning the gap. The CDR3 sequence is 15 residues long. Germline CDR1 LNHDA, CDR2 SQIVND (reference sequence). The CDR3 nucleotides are TGTGCCAGTAGTACGAGGAGGAGACCTTACAATGAGCAGTTCTTC. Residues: CASSTRRRPYNEQFF.

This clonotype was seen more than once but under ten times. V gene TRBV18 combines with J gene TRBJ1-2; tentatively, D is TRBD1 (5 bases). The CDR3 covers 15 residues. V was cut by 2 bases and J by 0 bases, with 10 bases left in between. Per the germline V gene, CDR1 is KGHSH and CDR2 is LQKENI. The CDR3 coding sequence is TGTGCCAGCTCACCAGGGGACGGTCCTAACTATGGCTACACCTTC. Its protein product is CASSPGDGPNYGYTF.

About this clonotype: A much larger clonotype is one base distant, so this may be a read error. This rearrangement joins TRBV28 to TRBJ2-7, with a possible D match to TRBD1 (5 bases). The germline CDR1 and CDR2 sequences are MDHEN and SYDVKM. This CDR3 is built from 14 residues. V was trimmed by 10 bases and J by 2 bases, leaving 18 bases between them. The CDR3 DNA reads TGTGCCACCCTCGAGGCAGGGTCGGCCTACGAGCAGTACTTC. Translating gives CATLEAGSAYEQYF.

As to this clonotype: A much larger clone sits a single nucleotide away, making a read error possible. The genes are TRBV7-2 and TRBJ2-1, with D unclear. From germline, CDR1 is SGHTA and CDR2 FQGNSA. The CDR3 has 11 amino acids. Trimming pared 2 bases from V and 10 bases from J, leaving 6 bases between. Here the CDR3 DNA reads TGTGCCAGCAGCTTAACCACGGAGCAGTTCTTC. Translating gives CASSLTTEQFF.

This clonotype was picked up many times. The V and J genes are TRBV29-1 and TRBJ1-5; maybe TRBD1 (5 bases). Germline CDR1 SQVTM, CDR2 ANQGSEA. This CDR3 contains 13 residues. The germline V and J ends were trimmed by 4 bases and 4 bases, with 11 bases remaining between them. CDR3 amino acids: CSVVAQGNQPQHF. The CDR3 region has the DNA TGCAGCGTTGTAGCTCAGGGAAATCAGCCCCAGCATTTT.

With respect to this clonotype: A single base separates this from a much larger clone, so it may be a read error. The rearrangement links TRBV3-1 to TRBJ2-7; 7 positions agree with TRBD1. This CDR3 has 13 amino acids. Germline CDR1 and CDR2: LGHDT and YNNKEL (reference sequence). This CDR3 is CASSLQGTYEKYF. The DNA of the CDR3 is TGTGCCAGCAGCTTACAGGGGACCTACGAGAAGTACTTC.

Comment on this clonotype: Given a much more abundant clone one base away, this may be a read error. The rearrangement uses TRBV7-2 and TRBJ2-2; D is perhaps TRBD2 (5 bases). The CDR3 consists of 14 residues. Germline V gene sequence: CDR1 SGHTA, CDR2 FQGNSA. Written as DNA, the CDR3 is TGTGCCAGCAGCTTAGCTCCCATCACCGGGGAGCTGTTGTTT. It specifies CASSLAPITGELLF.

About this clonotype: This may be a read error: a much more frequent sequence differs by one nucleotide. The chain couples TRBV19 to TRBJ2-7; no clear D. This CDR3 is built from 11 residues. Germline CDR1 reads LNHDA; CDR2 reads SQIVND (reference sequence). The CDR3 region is CASSTVSPLVF. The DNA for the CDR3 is TGTGCCAGTAGTACTGTCTCGCCATTAGTCTTC.

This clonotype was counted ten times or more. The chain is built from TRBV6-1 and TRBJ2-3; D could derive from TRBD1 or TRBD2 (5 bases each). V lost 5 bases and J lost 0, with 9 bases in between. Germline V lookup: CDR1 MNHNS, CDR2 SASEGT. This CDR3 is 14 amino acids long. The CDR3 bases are TGTGCCAGCAGTCCACGGGACAGCACAGATACGCAGTATTTT. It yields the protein CASSPRDSTDTQYF.

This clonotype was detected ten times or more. The CDR3 bases are TGCGCCAGCAGCCATCGGGCTACGGAGGGGGGTGAGCAGTACTTC. This sequence encodes CASSHRATEGGEQYF. This chain links TRBV4-3 with TRBJ2-7, with D perhaps TRBD1 or TRBD2 (6 bases each). Germline V gene sequence: CDR1 LGHNA, CDR2 YSLEER. The V and J ends lost 3 bases and 7 bases respectively, with 19 bases between them. The CDR3 loop spans 15 amino acids.

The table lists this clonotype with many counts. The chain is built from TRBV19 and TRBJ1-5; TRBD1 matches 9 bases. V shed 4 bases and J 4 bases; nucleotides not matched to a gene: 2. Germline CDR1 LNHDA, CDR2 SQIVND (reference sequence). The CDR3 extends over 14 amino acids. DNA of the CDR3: TGTGCCAGTAGTACCGGACAGGGGAATCAGCCCCAGCATTTT. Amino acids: CASSTGQGNQPQHF.

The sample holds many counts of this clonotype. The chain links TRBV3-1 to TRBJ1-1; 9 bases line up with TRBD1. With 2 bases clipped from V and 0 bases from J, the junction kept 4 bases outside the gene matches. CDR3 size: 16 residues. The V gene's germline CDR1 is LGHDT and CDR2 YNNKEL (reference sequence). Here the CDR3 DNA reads TGTGCCAGCAGCCAAAGGACAGGGGTTCTGAACACTGAAGCTTTCTTT. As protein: CASSQRTGVLNTEAFF.

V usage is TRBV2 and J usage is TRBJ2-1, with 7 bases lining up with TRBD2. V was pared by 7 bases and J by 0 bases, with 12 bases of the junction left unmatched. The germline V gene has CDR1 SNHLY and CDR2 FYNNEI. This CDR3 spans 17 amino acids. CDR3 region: CASIYTSAAFSYNEQFF. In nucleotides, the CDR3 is TGTGCCAGCATTTACACTAGCGCAGCCTTCTCCTACAATGAGCAGTTCTTC.

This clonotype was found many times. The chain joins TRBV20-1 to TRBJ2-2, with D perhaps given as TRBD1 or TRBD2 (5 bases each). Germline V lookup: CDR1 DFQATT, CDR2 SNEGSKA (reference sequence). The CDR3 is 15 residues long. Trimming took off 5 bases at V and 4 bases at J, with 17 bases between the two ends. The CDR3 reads CSAYKGVGTTGELFF. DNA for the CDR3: TGCAGTGCTTATAAGGGCGTGGGGACCACCGGGGAGCTGTTTTTT.

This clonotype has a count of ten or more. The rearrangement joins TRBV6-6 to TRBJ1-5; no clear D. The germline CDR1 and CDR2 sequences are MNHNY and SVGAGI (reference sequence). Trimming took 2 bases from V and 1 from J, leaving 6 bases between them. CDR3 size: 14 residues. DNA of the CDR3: TGTGCCAGCAGTTACCAGAAGAGCAATCAGCCCCAGCATTTT. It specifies CASSYQKSNQPQHF.

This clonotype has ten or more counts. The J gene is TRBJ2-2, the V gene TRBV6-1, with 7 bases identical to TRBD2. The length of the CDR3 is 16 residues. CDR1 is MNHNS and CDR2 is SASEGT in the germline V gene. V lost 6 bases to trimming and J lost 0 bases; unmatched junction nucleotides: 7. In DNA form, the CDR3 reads TGTGCCAGCAGACCCCTAGCGGCCGCGAACACCGGGGAGCTGTTTTTT. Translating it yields CASRPLAAANTGELFF.

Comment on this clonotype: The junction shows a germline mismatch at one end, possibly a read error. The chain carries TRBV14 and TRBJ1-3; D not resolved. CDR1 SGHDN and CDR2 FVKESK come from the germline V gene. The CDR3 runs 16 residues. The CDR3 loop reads CASSQDLPGSGDTIYF. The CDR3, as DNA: TGTGCCAGCAGCCAAGACCTGCCTGGGTCTGGAGACACCATATATTTT.

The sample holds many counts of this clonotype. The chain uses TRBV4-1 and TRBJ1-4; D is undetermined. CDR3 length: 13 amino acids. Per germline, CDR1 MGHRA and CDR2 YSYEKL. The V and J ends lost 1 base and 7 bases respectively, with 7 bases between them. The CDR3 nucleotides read TGCGCCAGCAGCCAAGTTCTAGGTGAAAAACTGTTTTTT. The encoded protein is CASSQVLGEKLFF.

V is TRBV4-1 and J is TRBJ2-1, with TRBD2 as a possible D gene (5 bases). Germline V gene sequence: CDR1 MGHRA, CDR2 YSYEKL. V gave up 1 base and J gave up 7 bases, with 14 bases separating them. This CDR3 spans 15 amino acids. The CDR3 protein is CASSQATTEVNEQFF. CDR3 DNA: TGCGCCAGCAGCCAAGCCACGACGGAGGTAAATGAGCAGTTCTTC.

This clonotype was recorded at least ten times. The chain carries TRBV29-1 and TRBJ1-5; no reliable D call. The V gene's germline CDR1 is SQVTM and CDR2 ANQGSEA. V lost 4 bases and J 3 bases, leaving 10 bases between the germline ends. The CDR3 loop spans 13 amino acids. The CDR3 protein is CSVAGGFNQPQHF. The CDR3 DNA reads TGCAGCGTTGCCGGCGGGTTCAATCAGCCCCAGCATTTT.